Presented here are 13 T cell receptor beta chains from one specimen sequenced in a study of T cell changes during pregnancy in multiple sclerosis. Sequencing was performed with immunoSEQ multiplex PCR; in TCRdb, only in-frame clones are kept and a portion is missing. The sample holds 45,000 to 55,000 clones, approximately 92% seen once. This specimen consisted of CD4+ T cells from peripheral blood mononuclear cells, obtained in the second trimester of pregnancy. These receptors were obtained from a female donor in good health, enrolled as a control in a pregnancy study.

V is TRBV28 and J is TRBJ1-2, with 7 bases aligning to TRBD1. The CDR3 runs 15 residues. With V trimmed by 3 bases and J by 4 bases, 8 bases remained unmatched. The germline V gene has CDR1 MDHEN and CDR2 SYDVKM. CDR3 coding DNA: TGTGCCAGCAGTTTGGAGGGGGCTGTAGGCTATGGCTACACCTTC. It encodes CASSLEGAVGYGYTF.

The V and J genes are TRBV11-2 and TRBJ2-5; no definite D call. V was clipped by 1 base and J by 5 bases, with 11 bases between them. This CDR3 spans 14 amino acids. Germline CDR1 and CDR2: SGHAT and FQNNGV. The CDR3 DNA sequence: TGTGCCAGCAGCTTAGGCAGCCCCGGGGAGACCCAGTACTTC. Its translation: CASSLGSPGETQYF. The full variable domain, completed using reference TRBV11-2 and TRBJ2-5, is EAGVAQSPRYKIIEKRQSVAFWCNPISGHATLYWYQQILGQGPKLLIQFQNNGVVDDSQLPKDRFSAERLKGVDSTLKIQPAKLEDSAVYLCASSLGSPGETQYFGPGTRLLVL.

This sequence joins TRBV13 and TRBJ1-1; 7 positions match TRBD1. Trimming cost V 6 bases and J 6 bases; bases outside gene matches: 10. Germline V gene sequence: CDR1 PRHDT, CDR2 FYEKMQ (reference sequence). The CDR3 runs 14 residues. CDR3 sequence reads: CASRSGPGGSEAFF. The DNA for the CDR3 is TGTGCCAGCAGGTCAGGACCAGGGGGGTCTGAAGCTTTCTTT.

The chain employs TRBV5-1 and TRBJ2-1; 7 bases align to TRBD1. V dropped 4 bases and J dropped 3; count of bases not matched to a gene: 7. Germline-derived CDR1 and CDR2 are SGHRS and YFSETQ. This CDR3 spans 15 amino acids. As DNA, the CDR3 is TGCGCCAGCAGCGTTGACAGGGCTAGCTACAATGAGCAGTTCTTC. Translated, it gives CASSVDRASYNEQFF.

The V and J genes are TRBV28 and TRBJ2-7; perhaps TRBD1 as D (5 bases). V gave up 6 bases and J gave up 0 bases, with 12 bases separating them. CDR1 and CDR2 from the germline V gene are MDHEN and SYDVKM. This CDR3 is 14 amino acids long. CDR3 loop: CASSSGSSSYEQYF. The CDR3 coding sequence is TGTGCCAGCAGCTCAGGGTCTAGCTCCTACGAGCAGTACTTC.

This sequence joins TRBV19 and TRBJ2-7; 7 bases agree with TRBD1. The germline gives CDR1 LNHDA, CDR2 SQIVND (reference sequence). J gave up 3 bases and V 2 bases, and 7 bases lay outside the gene matches. The CDR3 runs 15 residues. The CDR3 coding sequence is TGTGCCAGTAGTATAATGGGGAACAGGGGCTACGAGCAGTACTTC. This sequence encodes CASSIMGNRGYEQYF. Combining the CDR3 with reference TRBV19 and TRBJ2-7 gives the whole variable domain DGGITQSPKYLFRKEGQNVTLSCEQNLNHDAMYWYRQDPGQGLRLIYYSQIVNDFQKGDIAEGYSVSREKKESFPLTVTSAQKNPTAFYLCASSIMGNRGYEQYFGPGTRLTVT.

This chain joins TRBV28 and TRBJ2-7, with a possible D match to TRBD1 (6 bases). The CDR3 is made up of 17 amino acids. Trimming stripped 5 bases from V and 2 bases from J, with 22 bases between. Germline V gives CDR1 MDHEN, CDR2 SYDVKM. DNA of the CDR3: TGTGCCAGCAGTCTACAGGGCCACAATCTAGGGGCCTACGAGCAGTACTTC. This encodes CASSLQGHNLGAYEQYF.

This clone was picked up one time. J is TRBJ1-2 and V is TRBV27; 9 bases are shared with TRBD1. Trimming removed 7 bases from V and 3 bases from J; junction bases left unmatched: 9. From germline, CDR1 is MNHEY and CDR2 SMNVEV (reference sequence). CDR3 length: 15 residues. The CDR3 region is CASKEGDRAHYGYTF. The CDR3 nucleotides are TGTGCCAGCAAGGAGGGGGACAGGGCCCACTATGGCTACACCTTC.

V and J are TRBV19 and TRBJ1-5, with TRBD1 matching 9 bases. Germline V lookup: CDR1 LNHDA, CDR2 SQIVND (reference sequence). CDR3 length: 16 amino acids. Trimming cost V 8 bases and J 1 base; bases outside gene matches: 9. Here the CDR3 DNA reads TGTGCCAGTCGGCTTAGGACAGGGGAGAGCAATCAGCCCCAGCATTTT. Amino acid sequence: CASRLRTGESNQPQHF.

CDR3 amino acids: CASSFVRGRAEAFF. The CDR3, as DNA: TGTGCCAGCAGCTTCGTTCGAGGTCGCGCTGAAGCTTTCTTT. This sequence joins TRBV11-2 and TRBJ1-1; no definite D call. Germline assignment: CDR1 SGHAT and CDR2 FQNNGV. The length of the CDR3 is 14 residues. V lost 3 bases, J lost 6 bases, and 14 bases lay in between.

V gene TRBV7-2 combines with J gene TRBJ2-7; 8 bases are a match to TRBD2. Germline trimming cut 5 bases from V and 0 bases from J; bases unmatched to any gene: 3. The CDR3 runs to 14 residues. Germline loops: CDR1 SGHTA, CDR2 FQGNSA. This CDR3 reads CASSPLAGSYEQYF. The CDR3 nucleotides are TGTGCCAGCAGCCCTCTAGCGGGCTCCTACGAGCAGTACTTC.

The rearrangement links TRBV28 to TRBJ1-3, with TRBD1 as a possible D gene (5 bases). CDR1 is MDHEN and CDR2 is SYDVKM in the germline V gene. The CDR3 is 15 amino acids. Trimming took off 7 bases at V and 0 bases at J, with 13 bases between the two ends. The DNA for the CDR3 is TGTGCCAGCACCATGGGCAGGGCCTCTGGAAACACCATATATTTT. It yields the protein CASTMGRASGNTIYF.

This sequence joins TRBV7-2 and TRBJ2-5, with 7 bases aligning to TRBD1. The V gene end was trimmed by 5 bases and the J gene end by 5 bases; junction bases not matched to a gene: 8. Germline CDR1 and CDR2: SGHTA and FQGNSA. CDR3 size: 14 residues. In DNA, the CDR3 is TGTGCCAGCAGCCTGACAGGGACACGGGAGACCCAGTACTTC. Protein: CASSLTGTRETQYF.